This T cell receptor (beta chain) was sequenced for a study of monozygotic twins with inflammatory bowel disease. With regard to this clonotype: Its antigen remains unknown.

Overall study results and limits: Relative clonotype sharing with others was diminished in IBD patients versus healthy twins, particularly with disease activity. Using the inverse Simpson index, IBD patients had lower TCRbeta diversity than healthy co-twins. Variability may have been added to patient repertoires by differing immunosuppressive treatments.

An amount of about 3,500 ng of total RNA was used for each TCR library. TCRdb reprocessed the 5' RACE reads and reports one entry per CDR3 protein, with no DNA. In total, the table holds 350,000 to 500,000 distinct CDR3 sequences. Germline V gene sequence: CDR1 MGHRA, CDR2 YSYEKL. CDR3 length: 14 residues. J is TRBJ2-3 and V is TRBV4-1; TCRdb selects TRBD1, and the lack of DNA leaves this call unchecked. Material for sequencing was blood. This clonotype was obtained from a human donor with ulcerative colitis or Crohn's disease, or a healthy co-twin of an affected twin (not recorded which). CDR3: CASSRSGGADTQYF.